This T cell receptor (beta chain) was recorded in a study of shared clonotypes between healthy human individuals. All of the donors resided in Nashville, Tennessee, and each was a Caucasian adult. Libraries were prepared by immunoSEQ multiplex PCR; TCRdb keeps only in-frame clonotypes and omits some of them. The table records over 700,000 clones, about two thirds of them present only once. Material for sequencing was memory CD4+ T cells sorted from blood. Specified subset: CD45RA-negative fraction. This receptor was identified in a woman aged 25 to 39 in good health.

The CDR3 region has the DNA TGTGCCAGCAGCCCTGGGGGGGGTACCACCGGGGAGCTGTTTTTT. Residues: CASSPGGGTTGELFF. This chain uses TRBV7-9 with TRBJ2-2, with 7 bases that match TRBD2. Germline-derived CDR1 and CDR2 are SEHNR and FQNEAQ (reference sequence). Losses at the gene ends were 5 bases for V and 4 bases for J; bases not matched to a gene: 7. The CDR3 sequence is 15 residues long.